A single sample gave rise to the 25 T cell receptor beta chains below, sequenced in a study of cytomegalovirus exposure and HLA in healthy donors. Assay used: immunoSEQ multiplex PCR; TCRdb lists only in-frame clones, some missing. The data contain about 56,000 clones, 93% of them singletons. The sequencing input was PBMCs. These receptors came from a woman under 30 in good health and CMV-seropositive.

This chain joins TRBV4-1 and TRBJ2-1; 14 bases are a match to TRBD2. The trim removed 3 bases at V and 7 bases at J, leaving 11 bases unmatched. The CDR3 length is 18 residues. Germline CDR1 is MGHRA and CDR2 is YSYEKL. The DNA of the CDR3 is TGCGCCAGCAGCCACGGACTAGCGGGGGGTTTAGGTCGGAATGAGCAGTTCTTC. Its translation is CASSHGLAGGLGRNEQFF.

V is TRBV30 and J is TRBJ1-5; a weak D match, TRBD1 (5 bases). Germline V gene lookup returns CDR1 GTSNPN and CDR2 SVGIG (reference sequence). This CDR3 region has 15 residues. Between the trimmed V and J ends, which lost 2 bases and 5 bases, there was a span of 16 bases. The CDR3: CAWSSGGGWDQPQHF. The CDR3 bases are TGTGCCTGGAGTTCGGGGGGGGGATGGGATCAGCCCCAGCATTTT.

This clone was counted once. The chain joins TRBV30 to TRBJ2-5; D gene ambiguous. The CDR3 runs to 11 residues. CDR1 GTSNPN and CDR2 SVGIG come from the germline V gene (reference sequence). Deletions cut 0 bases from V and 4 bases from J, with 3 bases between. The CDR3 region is CAWSVGETQYF. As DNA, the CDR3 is TGTGCCTGGAGTGTCGGAGAGACCCAGTACTTC.

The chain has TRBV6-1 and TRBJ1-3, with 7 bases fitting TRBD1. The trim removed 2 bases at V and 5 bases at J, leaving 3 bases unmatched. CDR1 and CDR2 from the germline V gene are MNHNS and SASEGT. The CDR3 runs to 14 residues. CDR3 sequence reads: CASSEKQGRNTIYF. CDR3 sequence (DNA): TGTGCCAGCAGTGAAAAACAGGGGAGAAACACCATATATTTT.

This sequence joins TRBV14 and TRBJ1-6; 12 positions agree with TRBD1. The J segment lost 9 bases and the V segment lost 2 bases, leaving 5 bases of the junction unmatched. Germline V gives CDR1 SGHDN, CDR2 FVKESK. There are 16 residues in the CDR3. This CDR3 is CASSQLGQGARSPLHF. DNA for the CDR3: TGTGCCAGCAGCCAACTGGGACAGGGGGCCCGTTCACCCCTCCACTTT.

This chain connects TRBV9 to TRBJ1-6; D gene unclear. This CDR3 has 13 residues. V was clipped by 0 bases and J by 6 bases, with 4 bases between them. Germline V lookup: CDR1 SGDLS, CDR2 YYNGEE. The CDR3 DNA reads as TGTGCCAGCAGCGTAGGGAGTAATTCACCCCTCCACTTT. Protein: CASSVGSNSPLHF.

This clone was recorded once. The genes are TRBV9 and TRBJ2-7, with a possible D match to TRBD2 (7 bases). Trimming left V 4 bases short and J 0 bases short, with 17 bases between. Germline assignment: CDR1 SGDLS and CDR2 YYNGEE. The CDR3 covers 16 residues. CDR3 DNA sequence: TGTGCCAGCAGCATGGGGGGGGCAGGAACCTCCTACGAGCAGTACTTC. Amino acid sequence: CASSMGGAGTSYEQYF.

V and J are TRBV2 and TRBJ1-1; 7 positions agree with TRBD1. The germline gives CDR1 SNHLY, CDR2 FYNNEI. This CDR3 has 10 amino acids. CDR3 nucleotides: TGTACCTCAGGGGGGACTGAAGCTTTCTTT. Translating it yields CTSGGTEAFF.

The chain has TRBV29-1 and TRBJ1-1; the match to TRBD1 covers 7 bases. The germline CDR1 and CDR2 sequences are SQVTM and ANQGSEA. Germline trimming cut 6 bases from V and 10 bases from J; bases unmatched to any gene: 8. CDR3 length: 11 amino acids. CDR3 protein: CSVQRQGGAFF. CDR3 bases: TGCAGCGTGCAGAGACAGGGAGGAGCTTTCTTT.

This CDR3 is CASSLELWGRGTEAFF. CDR3 in DNA: TGTGCCAGCAGCTTAGAGCTTTGGGGTAGGGGCACTGAAGCTTTCTTT. The chain couples TRBV11-2 to TRBJ1-1; D possibly corresponds to TRBD1 (5 bases). This CDR3 has 16 residues. The germline V gene encodes CDR1 SGHAT and CDR2 FQNNGV. V lost 0 bases and J 4 bases, leaving 15 bases between the germline ends.

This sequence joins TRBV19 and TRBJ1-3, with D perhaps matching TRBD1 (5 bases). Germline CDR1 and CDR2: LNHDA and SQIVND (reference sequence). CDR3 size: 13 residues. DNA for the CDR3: TGTACGTGCCGGGGGTCCTCTGGAAACACCATATATTTT. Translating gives CTCRGSSGNTIYF.

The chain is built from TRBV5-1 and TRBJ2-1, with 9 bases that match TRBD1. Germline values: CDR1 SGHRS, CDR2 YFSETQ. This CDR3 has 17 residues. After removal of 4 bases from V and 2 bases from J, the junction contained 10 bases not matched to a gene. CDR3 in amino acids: CASSPGSGTGTYNEQFF. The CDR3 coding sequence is TGCGCCAGCAGCCCGGGGTCGGGGACAGGGACCTACAATGAGCAGTTCTTC. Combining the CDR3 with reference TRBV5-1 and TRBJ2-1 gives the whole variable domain KAGVTQTPRYLIKTRGQQVTLSCSPISGHRSVSWYQQTPGQGLQFLFEYFSETQRNKGNFPGRFSGRQFSNSRSEMNVSTLELGDSALYLCASSPGSGTGTYNEQFFGPGTRLTVL.

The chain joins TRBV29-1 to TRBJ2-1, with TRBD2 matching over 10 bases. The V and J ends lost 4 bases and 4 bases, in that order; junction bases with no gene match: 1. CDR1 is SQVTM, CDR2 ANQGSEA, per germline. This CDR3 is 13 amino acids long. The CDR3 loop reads CSVGSGGYNEQFF. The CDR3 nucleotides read TGCAGCGTTGGTAGCGGGGGGTACAATGAGCAGTTCTTC.

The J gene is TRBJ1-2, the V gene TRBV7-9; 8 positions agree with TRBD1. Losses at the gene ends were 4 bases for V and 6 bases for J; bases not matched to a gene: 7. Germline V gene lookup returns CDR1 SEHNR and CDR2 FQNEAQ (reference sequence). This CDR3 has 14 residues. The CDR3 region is CASSSGQVTNGYTF. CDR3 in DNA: TGTGCCAGCAGCTCGGGACAGGTAACGAATGGCTACACCTTC.

The CDR3 spells CASSWGQNYGYTF. The CDR3 coding sequence is TGTGCCAGCAGTTGGGGACAGAACTATGGCTACACCTTC. The chain has TRBV28 and TRBJ1-2; 7 nucleotides align to TRBD1. The CDR3 runs 13 residues. Trimming cost V 4 bases and J 2 bases; bases outside gene matches: 1. The germline CDR1 and CDR2 sequences are MDHEN and SYDVKM.

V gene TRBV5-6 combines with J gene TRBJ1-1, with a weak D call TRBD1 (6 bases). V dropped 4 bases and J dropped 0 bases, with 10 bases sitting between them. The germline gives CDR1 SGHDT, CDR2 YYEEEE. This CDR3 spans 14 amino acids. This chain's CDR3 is CASSPQGMNTEAFF. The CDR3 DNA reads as TGTGCCAGCAGCCCACAGGGAATGAACACTGAAGCTTTCTTT.

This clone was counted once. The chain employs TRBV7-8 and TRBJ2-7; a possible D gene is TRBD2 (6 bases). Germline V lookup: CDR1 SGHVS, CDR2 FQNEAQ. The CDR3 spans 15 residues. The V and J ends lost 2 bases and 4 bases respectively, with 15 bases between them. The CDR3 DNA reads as TGTGCCAGCAGCTTACAACGGGGGAGAGAATACGAGCAGTACTTC. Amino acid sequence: CASSLQRGREYEQYF.

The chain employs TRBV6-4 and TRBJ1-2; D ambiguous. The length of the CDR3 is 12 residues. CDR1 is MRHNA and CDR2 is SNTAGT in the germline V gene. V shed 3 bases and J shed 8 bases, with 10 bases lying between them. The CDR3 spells CASSEVGRGYTF. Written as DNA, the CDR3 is TGTGCCAGCAGTGAAGTGGGGAGAGGCTACACCTTC.

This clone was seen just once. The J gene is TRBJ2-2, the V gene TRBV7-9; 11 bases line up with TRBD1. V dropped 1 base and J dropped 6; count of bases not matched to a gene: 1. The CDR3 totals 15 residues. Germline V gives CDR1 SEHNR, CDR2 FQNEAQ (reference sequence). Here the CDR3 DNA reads TGTGCCAGCAGCTTAGGGACAGGGGGCGCCGGGGAGCTGTTTTTT. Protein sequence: CASSLGTGGAGELFF.

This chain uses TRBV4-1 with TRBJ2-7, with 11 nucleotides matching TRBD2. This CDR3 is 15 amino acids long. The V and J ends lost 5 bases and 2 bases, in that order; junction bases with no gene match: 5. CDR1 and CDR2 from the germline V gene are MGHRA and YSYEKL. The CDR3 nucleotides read TGCGCCAGCAGCTCGGGACTAGCGGCCCCCTACGAGCAGTACTTC. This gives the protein CASSSGLAAPYEQYF.

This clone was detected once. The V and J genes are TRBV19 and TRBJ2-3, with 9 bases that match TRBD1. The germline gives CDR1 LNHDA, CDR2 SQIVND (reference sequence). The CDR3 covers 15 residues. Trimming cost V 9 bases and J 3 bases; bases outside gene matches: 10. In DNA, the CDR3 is TGTGCCAGCCGTGACAGGGGGGGAGTGACAGATACGCAGTATTTT. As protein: CASRDRGGVTDTQYF.

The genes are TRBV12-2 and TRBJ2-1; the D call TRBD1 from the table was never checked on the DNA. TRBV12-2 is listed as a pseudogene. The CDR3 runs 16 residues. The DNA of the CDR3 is TGTGCAAGTCGCTTAGGGCAGACAGGGGAGGGGAATGAGCAGTTCTTC. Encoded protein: CASRLGQTGEGNEQFF.

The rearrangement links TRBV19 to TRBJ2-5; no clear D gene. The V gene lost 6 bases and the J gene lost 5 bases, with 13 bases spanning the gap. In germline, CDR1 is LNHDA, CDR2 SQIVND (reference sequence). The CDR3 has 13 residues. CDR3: CASRPDPRETQYF. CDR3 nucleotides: TGTGCCAGTAGGCCGGATCCGAGGGAGACCCAGTACTTC.

The CDR3 protein is CASSVQGNGANVLTF. The DNA of the CDR3 is TGTGCCAGCAGCGTACAGGGAAATGGGGCCAACGTCCTGACTTTC. V gene TRBV6-1 combines with J gene TRBJ2-6; perhaps TRBD1 as D (6 bases). This CDR3 is 15 amino acids long. V lost 6 bases and J 3 bases, leaving 12 bases between the germline ends. Germline CDR1 reads MNHNS; CDR2 reads SASEGT.

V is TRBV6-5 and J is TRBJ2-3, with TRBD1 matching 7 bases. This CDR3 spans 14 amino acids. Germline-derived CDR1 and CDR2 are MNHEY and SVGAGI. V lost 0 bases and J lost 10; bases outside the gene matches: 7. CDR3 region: CASSYSTGYGSQYF. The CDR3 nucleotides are TGTGCCAGCAGTTACTCGACAGGGTACGGTTCGCAGTATTTT.